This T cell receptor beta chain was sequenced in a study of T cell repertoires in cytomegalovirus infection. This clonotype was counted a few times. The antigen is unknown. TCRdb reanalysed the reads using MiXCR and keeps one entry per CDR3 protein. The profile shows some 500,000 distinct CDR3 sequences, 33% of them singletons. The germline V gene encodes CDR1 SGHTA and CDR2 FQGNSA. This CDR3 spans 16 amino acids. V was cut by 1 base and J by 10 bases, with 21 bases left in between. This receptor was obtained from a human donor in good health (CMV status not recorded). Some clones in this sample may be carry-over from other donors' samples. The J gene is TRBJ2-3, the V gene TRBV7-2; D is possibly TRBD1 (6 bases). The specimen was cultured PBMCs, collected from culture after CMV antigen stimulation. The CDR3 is CASSLDTGPLGYSQYF. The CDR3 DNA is TGTGCCAGCAGCTTAGATACAGGGCCGCTGGGATACTCGCAGTATTTT.